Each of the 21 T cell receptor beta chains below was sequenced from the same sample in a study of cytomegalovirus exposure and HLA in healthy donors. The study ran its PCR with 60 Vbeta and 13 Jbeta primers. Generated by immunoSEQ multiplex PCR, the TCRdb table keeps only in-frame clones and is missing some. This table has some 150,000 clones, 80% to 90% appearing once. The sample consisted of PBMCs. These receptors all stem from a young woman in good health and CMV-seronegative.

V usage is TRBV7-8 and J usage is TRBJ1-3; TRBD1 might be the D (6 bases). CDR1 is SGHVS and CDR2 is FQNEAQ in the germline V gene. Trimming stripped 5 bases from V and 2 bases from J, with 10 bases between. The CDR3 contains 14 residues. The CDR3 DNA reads TGTGCCAGCAGCCGGGGGGGCGCTGGAAACACCATATATTTT. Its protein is CASSRGGAGNTIYF.

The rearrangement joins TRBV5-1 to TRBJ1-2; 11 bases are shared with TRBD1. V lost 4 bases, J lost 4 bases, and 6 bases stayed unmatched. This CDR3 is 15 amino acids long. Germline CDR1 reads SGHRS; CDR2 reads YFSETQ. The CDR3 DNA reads TGCGCCAGCAGCAAGGGACAGGGGGTTACCTATGGCTACACCTTC. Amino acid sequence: CASSKGQGVTYGYTF.

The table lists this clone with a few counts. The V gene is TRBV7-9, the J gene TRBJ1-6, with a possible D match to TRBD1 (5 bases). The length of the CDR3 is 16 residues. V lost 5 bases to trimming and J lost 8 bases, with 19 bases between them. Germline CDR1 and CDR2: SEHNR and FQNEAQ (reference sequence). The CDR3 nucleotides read TGTGCCAGCAGCCGTTTGGGCGGGGCCGCGGATTCACCCCTCCACTTT. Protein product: CASSRLGGAADSPLHF.

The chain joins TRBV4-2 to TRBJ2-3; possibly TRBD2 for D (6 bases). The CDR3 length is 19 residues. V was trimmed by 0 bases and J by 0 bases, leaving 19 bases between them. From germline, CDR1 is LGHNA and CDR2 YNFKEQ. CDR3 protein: CASSQDLIVGGRSTDTQYF. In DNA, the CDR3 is TGTGCCAGCAGCCAAGATCTAATAGTAGGAGGGAGAAGCACAGATACGCAGTATTTT.

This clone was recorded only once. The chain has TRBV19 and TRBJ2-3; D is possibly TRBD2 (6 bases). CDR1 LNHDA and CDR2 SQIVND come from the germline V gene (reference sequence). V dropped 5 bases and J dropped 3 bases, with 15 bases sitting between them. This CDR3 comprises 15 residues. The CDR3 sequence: CASSLGAGRTDTQYF. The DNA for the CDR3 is TGTGCCAGTAGTCTAGGAGCAGGGAGGACAGATACGCAGTATTTT.

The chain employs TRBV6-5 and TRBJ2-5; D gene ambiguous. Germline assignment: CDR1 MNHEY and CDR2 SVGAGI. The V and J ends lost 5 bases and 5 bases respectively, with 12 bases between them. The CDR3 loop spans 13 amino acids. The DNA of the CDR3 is TGTGCCAGCAGTCGCGGCCACGGGGAGACCCAGTACTTC. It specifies CASSRGHGETQYF.

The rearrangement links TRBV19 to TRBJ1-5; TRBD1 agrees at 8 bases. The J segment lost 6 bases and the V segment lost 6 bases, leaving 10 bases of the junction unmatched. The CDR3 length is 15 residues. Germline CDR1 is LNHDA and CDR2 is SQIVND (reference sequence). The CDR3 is CASSIGQGDSQPQHF. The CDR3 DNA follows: TGTGCCAGTAGCATCGGACAGGGAGATAGTCAGCCCCAGCATTTT.

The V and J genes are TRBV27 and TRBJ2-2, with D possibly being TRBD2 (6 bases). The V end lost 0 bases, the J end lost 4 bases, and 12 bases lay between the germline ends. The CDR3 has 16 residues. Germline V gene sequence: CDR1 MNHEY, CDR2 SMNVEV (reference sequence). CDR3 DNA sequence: TGTGCCAGCAGTTTATCAGGAGGGTCCGTCACCGGGGAGCTGTTTTTT. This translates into CASSLSGGSVTGELFF.

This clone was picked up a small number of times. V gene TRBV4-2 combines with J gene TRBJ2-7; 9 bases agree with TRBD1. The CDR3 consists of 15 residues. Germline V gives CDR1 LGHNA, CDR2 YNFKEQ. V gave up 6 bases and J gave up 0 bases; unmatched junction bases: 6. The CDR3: CASSPGTGNSYEQYF. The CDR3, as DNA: TGTGCCAGCAGTCCCGGGACAGGGAACTCCTACGAGCAGTACTTC.

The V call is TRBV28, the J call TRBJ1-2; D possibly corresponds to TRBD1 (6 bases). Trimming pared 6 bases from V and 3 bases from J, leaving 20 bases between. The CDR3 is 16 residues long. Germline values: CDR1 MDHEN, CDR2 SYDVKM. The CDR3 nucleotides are TGTGCCAGCAGCAAAATTGGCAGGGGCTTAGACTATGGCTACACCTTC. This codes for CASSKIGRGLDYGYTF.

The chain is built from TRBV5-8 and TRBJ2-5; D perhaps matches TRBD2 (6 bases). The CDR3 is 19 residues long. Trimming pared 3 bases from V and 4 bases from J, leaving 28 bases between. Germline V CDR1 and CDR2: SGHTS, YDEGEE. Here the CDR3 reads CASSSGDQGGELSGETQYF. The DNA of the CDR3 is TGTGCCAGCAGCTCGGGGGACCAAGGTGGGGAACTCAGTGGAGAGACCCAGTACTTC.

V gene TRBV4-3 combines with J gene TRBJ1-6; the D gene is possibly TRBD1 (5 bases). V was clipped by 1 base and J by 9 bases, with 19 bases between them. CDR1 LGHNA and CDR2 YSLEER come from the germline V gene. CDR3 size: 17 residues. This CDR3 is CASSQVFQTLGGSPLHF. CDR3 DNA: TGCGCCAGCAGCCAAGTTTTCCAGACCCTGGGGGGTTCACCCCTCCACTTT.

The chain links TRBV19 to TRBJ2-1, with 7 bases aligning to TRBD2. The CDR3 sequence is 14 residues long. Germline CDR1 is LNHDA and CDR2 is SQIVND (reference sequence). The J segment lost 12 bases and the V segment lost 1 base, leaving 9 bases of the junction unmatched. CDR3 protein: CASSIGTAGVRQFF. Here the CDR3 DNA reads TGTGCCAGTAGTATAGGGACGGCGGGAGTGAGGCAGTTCTTC.

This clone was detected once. CDR3 protein: CASSPPVGDTYTGELFF. DNA for the CDR3: TGTGCCAGCTCACCACCCGTAGGGGACACCTACACCGGGGAGCTGTTTTTT. This rearrangement joins TRBV18 to TRBJ2-2; D possibly corresponds to TRBD1 (6 bases). This CDR3 has 17 amino acids. V was pared by 0 bases and J by 3 bases, with 14 bases between. Germline CDR1 KGHSH, CDR2 LQKENI.

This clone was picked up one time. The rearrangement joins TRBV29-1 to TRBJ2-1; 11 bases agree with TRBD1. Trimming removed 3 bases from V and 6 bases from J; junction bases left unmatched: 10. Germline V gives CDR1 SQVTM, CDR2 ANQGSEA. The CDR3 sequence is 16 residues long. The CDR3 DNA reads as TGCAGCGTTGAGCCCACTGGACAGGGGGCAGCCAATGAGCAGTTCTTC. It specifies CSVEPTGQGAANEQFF.

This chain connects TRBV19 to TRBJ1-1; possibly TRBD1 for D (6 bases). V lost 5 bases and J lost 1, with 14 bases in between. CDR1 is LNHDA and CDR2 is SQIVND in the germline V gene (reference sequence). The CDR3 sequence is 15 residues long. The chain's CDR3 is CASSARDTPNTEAFF. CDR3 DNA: TGTGCCAGTAGTGCACGGGACACCCCGAACACTGAAGCTTTCTTT.

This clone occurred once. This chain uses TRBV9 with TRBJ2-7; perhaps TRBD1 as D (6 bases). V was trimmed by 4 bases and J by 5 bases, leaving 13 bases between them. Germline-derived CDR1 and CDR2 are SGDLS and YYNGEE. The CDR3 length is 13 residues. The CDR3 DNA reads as TGTGCCAGCAGCACAGGGCTCGGGGACGAGCAGTACTTC. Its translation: CASSTGLGDEQYF.

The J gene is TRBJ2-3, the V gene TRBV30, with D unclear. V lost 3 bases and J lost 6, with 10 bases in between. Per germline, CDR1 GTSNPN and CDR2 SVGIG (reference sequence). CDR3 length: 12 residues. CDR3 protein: CAWSPVEDTQYF. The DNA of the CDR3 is TGTGCCTGGAGCCCGGTTGAGGATACGCAGTATTTT.

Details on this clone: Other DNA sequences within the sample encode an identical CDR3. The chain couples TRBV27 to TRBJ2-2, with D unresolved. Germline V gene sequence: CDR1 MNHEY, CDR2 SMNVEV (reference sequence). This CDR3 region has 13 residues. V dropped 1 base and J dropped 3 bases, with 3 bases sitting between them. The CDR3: CASSLLDTGELFF. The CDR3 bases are TGTGCCAGCAGTTTATTAGACACCGGGGAGCTGTTTTTT.

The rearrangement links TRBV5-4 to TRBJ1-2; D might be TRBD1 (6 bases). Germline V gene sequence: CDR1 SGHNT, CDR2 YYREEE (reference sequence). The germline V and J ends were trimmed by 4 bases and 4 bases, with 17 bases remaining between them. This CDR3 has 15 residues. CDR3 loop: CASSLRETGLYGYTF. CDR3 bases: TGTGCCAGCAGCCTCAGGGAGACAGGACTCTATGGCTACACCTTC. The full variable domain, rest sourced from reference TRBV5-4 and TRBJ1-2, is ETGVTQSPTHLIKTRGQQVTLRCSSQSGHNTVSWYQQALGQGPQFIFQYYREEENGRGNFPPRFSGLQFPNYSSELNVNALELDDSALYLCASSLRETGLYGYTFGSGTRLTVV.

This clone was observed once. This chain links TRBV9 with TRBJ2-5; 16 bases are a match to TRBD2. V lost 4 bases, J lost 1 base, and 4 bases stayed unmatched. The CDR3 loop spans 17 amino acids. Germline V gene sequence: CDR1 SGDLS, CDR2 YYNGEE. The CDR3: CASSPGLAGGGQETQYF. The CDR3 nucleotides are TGTGCCAGCAGCCCGGGACTAGCGGGGGGGGGCCAAGAGACCCAGTACTTC.